The 26 T cell receptor beta chains below come from one sample, sequenced in a study of blood T cell repertoires in COVID-19. Produced via immunoSEQ multiplex PCR; TCRdb's table is partial and in-frame only. The top ten hold just over 4% of the sample, which has 110,000 or so clones, approximately 83% seen once. Sequenced: peripheral blood. The origin of the receptors is a woman in her sixties or seventies with acute or convalescent COVID-19.

This clone was seen a single time. The rearrangement joins TRBV2 to TRBJ1-2; TRBD1 agrees at 8 bases. V lost 8 bases to trimming and J lost 8 bases; unmatched junction nucleotides: 10. The CDR3 runs 13 residues. Germline CDR1 is SNHLY and CDR2 is FYNNEI. As DNA, the CDR3 is TGTGCCAGCCTAGTGGACAGGGTACGAGGCTACACCTTC. Translation: CASLVDRVRGYTF.

The V gene is TRBV5-1, the J gene TRBJ1-2; the D is unclear. V lost 3 bases to trimming and J lost 0 bases, with 9 bases between them. The length of the CDR3 is 14 residues. Per the germline V gene, CDR1 is SGHRS and CDR2 is YFSETQ. The CDR3 DNA sequence: TGCGCCAGCAGCTCACACAGCTCTAACTATGGCTACACCTTC. Translation gives CASSSHSSNYGYTF.

The chain has TRBV4-2 and TRBJ2-1; TRBD2 agrees at 7 bases. Germline V gene data show CDR1 as LGHNA and CDR2 as YNFKEQ. The trim removed 1 base at V and 3 bases at J, leaving 18 bases unmatched. The CDR3 consists of 20 residues. The CDR3 nucleotides read TGTGCCAGCAGCCAAGGAGTTCGAGGGAAGCTCGGGGGGTACTACAATGAGCAGTTCTTC. Translated, it gives CASSQGVRGKLGGYYNEQFF.

The rearrangement joins TRBV6-2 or TRBV6-3 to TRBJ1-1; 7 positions match TRBD1. With V trimmed by 5 bases and J by 5 bases, 11 bases remained unmatched. Germline loops: CDR1 MNHEY, CDR2 SVGEGT. The CDR3 covers 15 residues. The CDR3: CASSPRRAGGTEAFF. The CDR3 DNA follows: TGTGCCAGCAGTCCAAGAAGGGCAGGGGGGACTGAAGCTTTCTTT.

The chain uses TRBV6-5 and TRBJ1-1; maybe TRBD1 (5 bases). The CDR3 is made up of 14 amino acids. Per germline, CDR1 MNHEY and CDR2 SVGAGI. The V end was cut by 2 bases, the J end by 3 bases, with 10 bases between. This CDR3 is CASSYDSSDTEAFF. The CDR3 bases are TGTGCCAGCAGTTACGACAGTTCGGACACTGAAGCTTTCTTT.

This clone is classed as medium-sized (0.01 to 0.1%). The chain carries TRBV3-1 (or the pseudogene TRBV3-2) and TRBJ1-2; D is undetermined. V shed 2 bases and J shed 5 bases, with 3 bases lying between them. This CDR3 comprises 11 residues. Germline assignment: CDR1 LGHDT and CDR2 YNNKEL (reference sequence). The DNA for the CDR3 is TGTGCCAGCAGCCAAACTTATGGCTACACCTTC. This encodes CASSQTYGYTF.

The chain links TRBV6-5 to TRBJ1-1; 10 bases map to TRBD1. The CDR3 is 14 amino acids. Germline CDR1 MNHEY, CDR2 SVGAGI. The trim removed 5 bases at V and 1 base at J, leaving 1 base unmatched. CDR3 protein: CASSRDRGNTEAFF. The CDR3 coding sequence is TGTGCCAGCAGTCGGGACAGGGGGAACACTGAAGCTTTCTTT.

Only one count was recorded for this clone. The rearrangement links TRBV9 to TRBJ1-5, with 7 bases lining up with TRBD1. The CDR3 sequence is 15 residues long. The V gene end was trimmed by 4 bases and the J gene end by 6 bases; junction bases not matched to a gene: 10. Germline-derived CDR1 and CDR2 are SGDLS and YYNGEE. The CDR3 region is CASSPTGASSQPQHF. DNA of the CDR3: TGTGCCAGCAGCCCCACAGGGGCGTCCAGTCAGCCCCAGCATTTT.

This chain links TRBV28 with TRBJ1-3; TRBD1 matches at 8 bases. Germline V lookup: CDR1 MDHEN, CDR2 SYDVKM. The CDR3 spans 14 residues. V trimming: 7 bases; J trimming: 4 bases; junction bases outside the gene matches: 6. The CDR3 here is CASNQGARGNTIYF. For the CDR3, the DNA is TGTGCCAGCAACCAGGGGGCGAGGGGAAACACCATATATTTT.

The CDR3 sequence: CASSLRTGGFPTGYTF. CDR3 bases: TGTGCCAGCAGTCTTAGGACAGGGGGCTTCCCCACTGGCTACACCTTC. The chain recombines TRBV6-6 with TRBJ1-2; 11 bases match TRBD1. The germline gives CDR1 MNHNY, CDR2 SVGAGI (reference sequence). The V segment lost 5 bases and the J segment 7 bases; nucleotides outside the gene matches: 12. The CDR3 is made up of 16 amino acids.

J is TRBJ2-1 and V is TRBV7-8, with 9 bases lining up with TRBD1. There are 14 residues in the CDR3. Germline CDR1 SGHVS, CDR2 FQNEAQ. The DNA for the CDR3 is TGTGTAGCATCCCCGGACAGGGGAAGCATCAAGCAGTTCTTC. Translated: CVASPDRGSIKQFF.

The gene calls are TRBV3-1 (or the pseudogene TRBV3-2) and TRBJ2-3; 12 positions agree with TRBD2. This CDR3 spans 15 amino acids. Unmatched junction bases numbered 5, after V lost 6 bases and J lost 4 bases. Germline-derived CDR1 and CDR2 are LGHDT and YNNKEL (reference sequence). DNA of the CDR3: TGTGCCAGCAGACGGACTAGCGGGACCCCAGATACGCAGTATTTT. It is translated as CASRRTSGTPDTQYF.

The V call is TRBV7-9, the J call TRBJ2-3; the match to TRBD2 covers 12 bases. The junction had 3 bases not matched to a gene; V was cut back by 4 bases and J by 4 bases. The CDR3 length is 15 residues. Germline CDR1 is SEHNR and CDR2 is FQNEAQ (reference sequence). The CDR3 loop is CASSSSGGAADTQYF. In nucleotides, the CDR3 is TGTGCCAGCAGCTCTAGCGGGGGGGCAGCAGATACGCAGTATTTT.

This clone was detected only a few times. The chain carries TRBV2 and TRBJ1-1, with D perhaps TRBD1 (5 bases). CDR3 length: 13 residues. Germline assignment: CDR1 SNHLY and CDR2 FYNNEI. Trimming pared 6 bases from V and 0 bases from J, leaving 8 bases between. This CDR3 reads CASRGQMNTEAFF. The CDR3 nucleotides read TGTGCCAGCAGGGGGCAAATGAACACTGAAGCTTTCTTT.

This chain joins TRBV18 and TRBJ1-6, with 7 bases aligning to TRBD1. The CDR3 consists of 15 residues. Germline V CDR1 and CDR2: KGHSH, LQKENI. V was clipped by 2 bases and J by 7 bases; unmatched bases: 5. CDR3: CASSPTTGRNSPLHF. CDR3 bases: TGTGCCAGCTCACCAACGACAGGGAGGAATTCACCCCTCCACTTT.

This clone showed up just a few times. The same CDR3 also results from other DNA sequences found in this sample. V is TRBV9 and J is TRBJ1-2; 7 bases fit TRBD1. The CDR3 runs to 13 residues. The trim removed 0 bases at V and 7 bases at J, leaving 3 bases unmatched. Germline V CDR1 and CDR2: SGDLS, YYNGEE. CDR3 bases: TGTGCCAGCAGCGTAGACTACAGGGGTGGCTACACCTTC. Translation gives CASSVDYRGGYTF. Using reference TRBV9 and TRBJ1-2 for the parts outside the CDR3, the full variable domain is DSGVTQTPKHLITATGQRVTLRCSPRSGDLSVYWYQQSLDQGLQFLIQYYNGEERAKGNILERFSAQQFPDLHSELNLSSLELGDSALYFCASSVDYRGGYTFGSGTRLTVV.

CDR3 in DNA: TGTGCCAGCAGTTTAAAGTCGGGCAGGGGCAATCAGCCCCAGCATTTT. Its translation is CASSLKSGRGNQPQHF. The rearrangement links TRBV27 to TRBJ1-5; perhaps TRBD1 as D (5 bases). The CDR3 totals 16 residues. V lost 2 bases and J 2 bases, leaving 13 bases between the germline ends. Germline CDR1 MNHEY, CDR2 SMNVEV (reference sequence).

This sequence joins TRBV7-3 and TRBJ2-3; 9 bases agree with TRBD1. CDR3 length: 14 amino acids. The V gene's germline CDR1 is SGHTA and CDR2 FQGTGA. V gave up 2 bases and J gave up 5 bases; unmatched junction bases: 2. CDR3 region: CASSLVDRGDTQYF. The CDR3 nucleotides read TGTGCCAGCAGCTTAGTGGACAGGGGAGATACGCAGTATTTT.

The chain has TRBV7-9 and TRBJ1-5, with D possibly matching TRBD1 (6 bases). This CDR3 region has 17 residues. CDR1 and CDR2 (germline): SEHNR, FQNEAQ (reference sequence). V was pared by 5 bases and J by 1 base, with 18 bases between. CDR3 region: CASSRATGLLSNQPQHF. CDR3 in DNA: TGTGCCAGCAGCCGAGCGACAGGCCTTTTAAGCAATCAGCCCCAGCATTTT.

The V and J genes are TRBV3-1 (or the pseudogene TRBV3-2) and TRBJ1-1; D is perhaps TRBD1 (6 bases). Looked up from germline, CDR1 is LGHDT and CDR2 is YNNKEL (reference sequence). This CDR3 has 15 amino acids. V lost 4 bases, J lost 5 bases, and 17 bases lay in between. The CDR3 DNA is TGTGCCAGCAGCCTGTACGGGGGGGCAAGGACTGAAGCTTTCTTT. Protein product: CASSLYGGARTEAFF.

The chain combines TRBV7-2 with TRBJ1-4, with TRBD1 identical over 7 bases. V lost 5 bases to trimming and J lost 1 base; unmatched junction nucleotides: 7. The CDR3 consists of 16 residues. Germline V gene sequence: CDR1 SGHTA, CDR2 FQGNSA. The CDR3 sequence is CASSRRRTGTNEKLFF. The CDR3 DNA sequence: TGTGCCAGCAGCCGTCGAAGGACAGGAACTAATGAAAAACTGTTTTTT.

V is TRBV5-1 and J is TRBJ2-3; TRBD1 matches 9 bases. J gave up 0 bases and V 4 bases, and 6 bases lay outside the gene matches. This CDR3 spans 16 amino acids. The germline CDR1 and CDR2 sequences are SGHRS and YFSETQ. The CDR3 loop is CASSATGGASTDTQYF. The CDR3 bases are TGCGCCAGCAGCGCCACAGGGGGCGCGAGCACAGATACGCAGTATTTT.

The rearrangement uses TRBV16 and TRBJ1-1, with TRBD1 as a possible D gene (5 bases). The CDR3 totals 14 residues. Trimming removed 0 bases at V and 7 bases at J, with 12 bases between. Germline V gene data show CDR1 as KGHSY and CDR2 as FQNENV. The CDR3 DNA is TGTGCCAGCAGCCAATCTATGGGGCAGAGTGAAGCTTTCTTT. It is translated as CASSQSMGQSEAFF.

A few counts support this clone. CDR3 sequence (DNA): TGTGCCAGCAGTCTAGGAAACAGGCCTCGGGGGTATGGCTACACCTTC. Its translation is CASSLGNRPRGYGYTF. The J gene is TRBJ1-2, the V gene TRBV28; tentatively, D is TRBD1 (5 bases). The CDR3 has 16 residues. Between the trimmed V and J ends, which lost 5 bases and 5 bases, there was a span of 21 bases. Germline lookup yields CDR1 MDHEN and CDR2 SYDVKM.

The rearrangement joins TRBV5-8 to TRBJ1-2; D call uncertain. V gave up 5 bases and J gave up 5 bases, with 7 bases separating them. CDR1 is SGHTS, CDR2 YDEGEE, per germline. The CDR3 extends over 11 amino acids. The DNA for the CDR3 is TGTGCCAGCAGTCCGGGGTATGGCTACACCTTC. Protein product: CASSPGYGYTF.

The V call is TRBV2, the J call TRBJ2-1; tentative D call: TRBD2 (5 bases). This CDR3 spans 16 amino acids. The germline V and J ends were trimmed by 3 bases and 0 bases, with 12 bases remaining between them. Germline loops: CDR1 SNHLY, CDR2 FYNNEI. CDR3 in amino acids: CASSDVGLYSYNEQFF. Written as DNA, the CDR3 is TGTGCCAGCAGTGATGTTGGACTCTACTCCTACAATGAGCAGTTCTTC. The full variable domain, its missing parts supplied by reference TRBV2 and TRBJ2-1, is EPEVTQTPSHQVTQMGQEVILRCVPISNHLYFYWYRQILGQKVEFLVSFYNNEISEKSEIFDDQFSVERPDGSNFTLKIRSTKLEDSAMYFCASSDVGLYSYNEQFFGPGTRLTVL.